This TCR beta chain was obtained from a study of blood T cell repertoires in COVID-19. Across the whole study: Material from acute and convalescent COVID-19 was sourced from the United States, Italy and Spain. PBMCs, B-cell-depleted T cells, or T cells were the source of the cDNA or gDNA that made up the material.

Authors' analysis steps: Amplification of reference gene primers provided the estimated nucleated cell counts. This table comes from immunoSEQ multiplex PCR, and its TCRdb copy is limited to in-frame clones, with some not included. V and J calls and clone size are those listed in that table; D and trimming were worked out from the DNA. The sample yields approximately 250,000 clones, 75% to 90% seen once. The V gene's germline CDR1 is SGHRS and CDR2 YFSETQ. This CDR3 is 14 amino acids long. Trimming took off 2 bases at V and 1 base at J, with 9 bases between the two ends. Sequencing was done on a sample of peripheral blood. The gene calls are TRBV5-1 and TRBJ1-1, with no clear D. The sequence was obtained from a woman aged 70-85 years with COVID-19, enrolled during active disease. The DNA for the CDR3 is TGCGCCAGCAGCTTCTTTGAGGGGAACACTGAAGCTTTCTTT. Amino acids: CASSFFEGNTEAFF.